The source of this T cell receptor (beta chain) is a study of spatial heterogeneity in lung cancer. Using its own MiXCR run on the 5' RACE reads, TCRdb lists one record per CDR3 protein. This sample has tens of thousands of distinct CDR3 sequences, with over 8.5% found just once. This clonotype was counted at least ten times. V was shortened by 8 bases and J by 2 bases, with 18 bases between the two germline ends. There are 15 residues in the CDR3. Noted time point: sample taken at primary tumor resection. From tumor, nontumor lung or frozen PBMC, whole RNA was taken unsorted for sequencing. The TCR comes from a male donor with early-stage non-small cell lung cancer. The sample in question was PBMCs, obtained at surgery. V usage is TRBV12-3 or TRBV12-4 and J usage is TRBJ2-5; tentatively, D is TRBD1 (7 bases). DNA for the CDR3: TGTGCCAGCGCCCAAGGGCAGGGGGGACAAGAGACCCAGTACTTC. This codes for CASAQGQGGQETQYF.